What follows is one T cell receptor beta chain and its context. What it recognizes is unknown. One entry per CDR3 protein, called by TCRdb with MiXCR from the reads. The data show roughly 80,000 distinct CDR3 sequences, approximately 39% seen once. This specimen belongs to a study of T cell repertoires in cytomegalovirus infection. The V end was cut by 4 bases, the J end by 5 bases, with 17 bases between. This CDR3 is 15 amino acids long. CDR1 and CDR2 from the germline V gene are MDHEN and SYDVKM. The specimen was CD8+ T cells from cultured PBMCs, collected from culture after CMV antigen stimulation. The TCR was taken from a human donor in good health (CMV status not recorded). Some clones in this sample may be carry-over from other donors' samples. The rearrangement uses TRBV28 and TRBJ1-1; D uncertain. The CDR3 DNA is TGTGCCAGCAGTTACGTGAGAGGGTCCGGGACTGAAGCTTTCTTT. It yields the protein CASSYVRGSGTEAFF.